Described below is a single TCR beta chain sequence and its context. What it binds is unknown. It was cDNA, reverse transcribed from extracted RNA, that served as the sequencing template. Here immunoSEQ multiplex PCR was the method, and the copy in TCRdb shows in-frame clones only, minus some. This sample has roughly 140,000 clones, with 45% to 60% found just once. The data derive from a study of CD8+ T cells in alopecia areata. Across the whole study: Oral tofacitinib, 5 to 10 mg twice daily, was given in an open-label trial.

Findings and limits, study-wide: Scalp sample sequencing also detects resident alphabeta T cells of normal skin.

Alopecia areata patients provided lesional scalp punch biopsies and peripheral blood, both collected for the study. Using a FACSAria, the CD4+ and CD8+ T cells were sorted from the PBMCs. Trimming took off 4 bases at V and 9 bases at J, with 10 bases between the two ends. Germline loops: CDR1 MNHNY, CDR2 SVGAGI (reference sequence). The CDR3 length is 13 residues. This chain joins TRBV6-6 and TRBJ1-6; D is perhaps TRBD1 (5 bases). This TCR derives from a human donor with alopecia areata. The specimen comprised CD8+ T cells sorted from blood, sampled at week 0. The CDR3 nucleotides read TGTGCCAGCAGTTCGGGGGAAGGTTCACCCCTCCACTTT. It specifies CASSSGEGSPLHF.